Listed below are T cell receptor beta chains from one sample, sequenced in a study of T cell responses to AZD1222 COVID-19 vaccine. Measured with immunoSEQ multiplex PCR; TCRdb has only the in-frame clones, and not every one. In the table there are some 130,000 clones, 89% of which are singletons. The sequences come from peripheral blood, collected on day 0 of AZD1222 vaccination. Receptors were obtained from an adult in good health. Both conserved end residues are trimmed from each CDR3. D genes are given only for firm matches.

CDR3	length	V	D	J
ASSYRSGGEQY	11	TRBV6-2/TRBV6-3	TRBD1	TRBJ2-7
ASWVSDRSYEQY	12	TRBV2	TRBD1	TRBJ2-7
ASSRRTQETQY	11	TRBV5-4	NA	TRBJ2-5
ASSVDPGTYGYT	12	TRBV9	NA	TRBJ1-2
AWTGQGPETQY	11	TRBV30	TRBD1	TRBJ2-5
ASSRGPELDGYT	12	TRBV2	NA	TRBJ1-2
ASSYSNAANTEAF	13	TRBV6-5	NA	TRBJ1-1
ASSKGEKLF	9	TRBV25-1	NA	TRBJ1-4
ASSLRRQGGYEQY	13	TRBV7-8	NA	TRBJ2-7
ASSSELFAAEAF	12	TRBV11-2	NA	TRBJ1-1
ASSLVQGAYEQY	12	TRBV7-2	NA	TRBJ2-7
ASSRPAGSPLH	11	TRBV6-2/TRBV6-3	NA	TRBJ1-6
ASSYSGITGNEKLF	14	TRBV6-2/TRBV6-3	NA	TRBJ1-4
ASSRHTSDSINPF	13	TRBV5-1	NA	TRBJ2-1
ASSPVEGASGGRETQY	16	TRBV7-9	TRBD2	TRBJ2-5
ASSSEGSRREAF	12	TRBV27	NA	TRBJ1-1
ASSPSGTSGGDQY	13	TRBV5-1	TRBD2	TRBJ2-5
ATAQTGDQPQH	11	TRBV19	TRBD1	TRBJ1-5
ASSSGDTNSPLH	12	TRBV5-1	NA	TRBJ1-6
ASSPGHAGYEQY	12	TRBV19	NA	TRBJ2-7
ASRSDRPYGYT	11	TRBV2	NA	TRBJ1-2
ASSWDIGNYGYT	12	TRBV19	NA	TRBJ1-2
ASSERGYT	8	TRBV6-1	NA	TRBJ1-2
ASSPGTALQETQY	13	TRBV5-1	TRBD1	TRBJ2-5
ASSLLGGGNEKLF	13	TRBV11-2	NA	TRBJ1-4
ATSDLSRVATGELF	14	TRBV24-1	NA	TRBJ2-2
ATEQGNQPQH	10	TRBV6-6	TRBD1	TRBJ1-5
ASSPGQTQETQY	12	TRBV28	NA	TRBJ2-5
ASSLRRLRQLNTGELF	16	TRBV11-2	NA	TRBJ2-2
PRPGQGAYT	9	TRBV10-2	NA	TRBJ1-2
ASSRGYNSPLH	11	TRBV25-1	NA	TRBJ1-6
AWSRMGTNNQPQH	13	TRBV30	NA	TRBJ1-5
ASSIVANLNYGYT	13	TRBV19	NA	TRBJ1-2
AWSVLAGTGELF	12	TRBV30	NA	TRBJ2-2
SVRGLNTEAF	10	TRBV29-1	NA	TRBJ1-1
ASSQLASETQY	11	TRBV3-1/TRBV3-2	NA	TRBJ2-5
ASSTGWGNQPQH	12	TRBV6-5	NA	TRBJ1-5
ASTRDRGNSPLH	12	TRBV10-2	TRBD1	TRBJ1-6
ASSLRDITYEQY	12	TRBV7-2	NA	TRBJ2-7
ASSLVRFGIDYEQY	14	TRBV7-9	NA	TRBJ2-7
ASSFGQRFLH	10	TRBV12-3/TRBV12-4	NA	TRBJ1-6
ASSHSTRISGNTIY	14	TRBV3-1/TRBV3-2	NA	TRBJ1-3
ASSYQTSSYNSPLH	14	TRBV5-6	NA	TRBJ1-6
ASSLFPPGQGALTLH	15	TRBV5-1	TRBD1	TRBJ1-6
ASSPRTLDTYGYT	13	TRBV9	NA	TRBJ1-2
ASRRGGFLSNYGYT	14	TRBV27	NA	TRBJ1-2
SARGGTEAF	9	TRBV20-1	NA	TRBJ1-1
ASSPRTGELF	10	TRBV6-4	NA	TRBJ2-2
ASSPQKYNYGYT	12	TRBV10-2	NA	TRBJ1-2
ATSRGQGAGGYT	12	TRBV15	TRBD1	TRBJ1-2
ASSLWSGGNEKLF	13	TRBV7-6	TRBD1	TRBJ1-4
ASSPGTGVGQPQH	13	TRBV18	TRBD1	TRBJ1-5